The 10 T cell receptor beta chains below were found in one sample sequenced in a study of regulatory T cells in long-lasting Graves disease. Both iRepertoire HTBI primers and Arm-PCR of CDR3 regions were used to build the TCR beta libraries. One entry per CDR3 protein, called by TCRdb with MiXCR from the multiplex PCR reads. The table records fewer than 450,000 distinct CDR3 sequences, about a quarter of them present only once. Time point noted: persistent/refractory GD, antithyroid drugs over 5 years with positive TRAb. Researchers made the TCR library from RNA that was extracted from PBMCs. The sequencing used peripheral blood mononuclear cells (PBMCs), collected when the disease was refractory, from a patient treated with antithyroid drugs. These receptors all come from a female donor with Graves disease.

This clonotype has just a few counts. The genes are TRBV3-1 and TRBJ2-7; TRBD2 agrees at 14 bases. Germline values: CDR1 LGHDT, CDR2 YNNKEL (reference sequence). V lost 1 base, J lost 0 bases, and 2 bases stayed unmatched. The CDR3 totals 17 residues. CDR3 residues: CASSQGGLAGVSYEQYF. In DNA, the CDR3 is TGTGCCAGCAGCCAAGGGGGACTAGCGGGAGTCTCCTACGAGCAGTACTTC.

This clonotype was observed a few times. V gene TRBV5-1 combines with J gene TRBJ2-3; the match to TRBD2 covers 9 bases. After removal of 6 bases from V and 6 bases from J, the junction contained 14 bases not matched to a gene. This CDR3 spans 16 amino acids. Germline values: CDR1 SGHRS, CDR2 YFSETQ. The CDR3 reads CASKMEGSGRSDTQYF. The CDR3 DNA follows: TGCGCCAGCAAAATGGAGGGTAGCGGGAGATCGGATACGCAGTATTTT.

This clonotype showed up many times. The rearrangement joins TRBV7-2 to TRBJ2-7; 12 nucleotides align to TRBD2. V lost 4 bases and J lost 7; bases outside the gene matches: 2. CDR3 size: 13 residues. Germline-derived CDR1 and CDR2 are SGHTA and FQGNSA. The CDR3 nucleotides are TGTGCCAGCAGCTACGGACTAGCGGGAGAGCAGTACTTC. Residues: CASSYGLAGEQYF. The variable domain in full, completed from reference TRBV7-2 and TRBJ2-7, reads GAGVSQSPSNKVTEKGKDVELRCDPISGHTALYWYRQSLGQGLEFLIYFQGNSAPDKSGLPSDRFSAERTGGSVSTLTIQRTQQEDSAVYLCASSYGLAGEQYFGPGTRLTVT.

The genes are TRBV20-1 and TRBJ1-5; D is unresolved. V was shortened by 1 base and J by 0 bases, with 7 bases between the two germline ends. Germline V lookup: CDR1 DFQATT, CDR2 SNEGSKA (reference sequence). This CDR3 contains 14 residues. CDR3 amino acids: CSARAPDSNQPQHF. In DNA, the CDR3 is TGCAGTGCTAGAGCGCCAGATAGCAATCAGCCCCAGCATTTT.

This clonotype was observed a handful of times. CDR3 sequence reads: CSVRLSGNTIYF. The CDR3 nucleotides are TGCAGCGTTCGCCTCTCTGGAAACACCATATATTTT. The chain is built from TRBV29-1 and TRBJ1-3; no reliable D call. Germline V gene data show CDR1 as SQVTM and CDR2 as ANQGSEA. The V gene lost 5 bases and the J gene lost 0 bases, with 5 bases spanning the gap. The CDR3 covers 12 residues.

This clonotype was counted ten times or more. CDR3 nucleotides: TGTGCCAGCAGCTCCGGACAGGCCATTGGCGAGACCCAGTACTTC. Translated, it gives CASSSGQAIGETQYF. The rearrangement joins TRBV11-2 to TRBJ2-5; 7 bases map to TRBD1. This CDR3 comprises 15 residues. Trimming removed 4 bases from V and 5 bases from J; junction bases left unmatched: 10. The V gene's germline CDR1 is SGHAT and CDR2 FQNNGV.

This clonotype appeared many times. The chain links TRBV5-1 to TRBJ1-2; 9 bases map to TRBD1. V trimming: 6 bases; J trimming: 2 bases; junction bases outside the gene matches: 2. The CDR3 contains 13 residues. CDR1 and CDR2 (germline): SGHRS, YFSETQ. The CDR3 protein is CASTTGGNYGYTF. CDR3 in DNA: TGCGCCAGCACGACAGGGGGGAACTATGGCTACACCTTC.

The table lists this clonotype with many counts. The chain recombines TRBV13 with TRBJ2-7; weak D call: TRBD2 (5 bases). CDR1 is PRHDT and CDR2 is FYEKMQ in the germline V gene (reference sequence). The length of the CDR3 is 14 residues. The V and J ends lost 6 bases and 4 bases respectively, with 16 bases between them. The CDR3 coding sequence is TGTGCCAGCAGTCCCCGGACTGTAATGTACGAGCAGTACTTC. It translates to CASSPRTVMYEQYF.

The table lists this clonotype with many counts. The genes are TRBV5-1 and TRBJ1-1; the D gene is possibly TRBD1 (5 bases). CDR1 is SGHRS and CDR2 is YFSETQ in the germline V gene. Trimming removed 4 bases at V and 7 bases at J, with 20 bases between. This CDR3 has 15 amino acids. The DNA of the CDR3 is TGCGCCAGCAGCGGAGAGGGGCCCGGAGAAGGTGAAGCTTTCTTT. Its translation is CASSGEGPGEGEAFF.

This chain joins TRBV18 and TRBJ2-5, with D uncertain. Trimming stripped 1 base from V and 2 bases from J, with 11 bases between. CDR1 KGHSH and CDR2 LQKENI come from the germline V gene. This CDR3 comprises 15 residues. CDR3 coding DNA: TGTGCCAGCTCACCACGATTAGGGCGGCAAGAGACCCAGTACTTC. Amino acid sequence: CASSPRLGRQETQYF.